The 13 T cell receptor beta chains given below trace back to one sample, sequenced in a study of T cell responses to AZD1222 COVID-19 vaccine. The protocol was immunoSEQ multiplex PCR, while the TCRdb copy is restricted to in-frame clones and leaves out a portion. The data hold 95,000 to 150,000 clones, with roughly 87% observed a single time. The sequencing used peripheral blood, collected on day 0 of AZD1222 vaccination. The origin of the receptors is an adult in good health.

Only a few counts were recorded for this clone. This chain joins TRBV4-1 and TRBJ2-1, with D perhaps assigned TRBD1 or TRBD2 (5 bases each). The germline V gene encodes CDR1 MGHRA and CDR2 YSYEKL. V was pared by 3 bases and J by 3 bases, with 6 bases between. The CDR3 extends over 13 amino acids. The chain's CDR3 is CASSQGVYNEQFF. As DNA, the CDR3 is TGCGCCAGCAGCCAGGGGGTCTACAATGAGCAGTTCTTC.

This sequence joins TRBV20-1 and TRBJ1-2, with a tentative D call TRBD1 (5 bases). The CDR3 loop spans 14 amino acids. The germline V gene has CDR1 DFQATT and CDR2 SNEGSKA (reference sequence). The ends were cut back, 3 bases at V and 7 bases at J, with 18 bases in the middle. CDR3 sequence (DNA): TGCAGTGCTAGTCGTTCTGGGGCGCTGAGTGGCTACACCTTC. It specifies CSASRSGALSGYTF.

In nucleotides, the CDR3 is TGTGCCAGCAGTTACACGGGTTTAAATAATTCACCCCTCCACTTT. As protein: CASSYTGLNNSPLHF. The chain employs TRBV6-5 and TRBJ1-6; D gene uncertain. The germline V gene encodes CDR1 MNHEY and CDR2 SVGAGI. The CDR3 has 15 amino acids. The germline V and J ends were trimmed by 2 bases and 5 bases, with 10 bases remaining between them.

The genes are TRBV27 and TRBJ2-7; a weak D match, TRBD1 (6 bases). Germline V lookup: CDR1 MNHEY, CDR2 SMNVEV (reference sequence). The CDR3 contains 15 residues. V was clipped by 4 bases and J by 0 bases, with 13 bases between them. CDR3 region: CASSSRTESSYEQYF. DNA for the CDR3: TGTGCCAGCAGTTCACGGACAGAAAGCTCCTACGAGCAGTACTTC.

A single count supports this clone. The V gene is TRBV28, the J gene TRBJ2-1; 10 nucleotides align to TRBD1. With 2 bases clipped from V and 3 bases from J, the junction kept 4 bases outside the gene matches. The CDR3 is 16 amino acids. Germline V gives CDR1 MDHEN, CDR2 SYDVKM. The CDR3 bases are TGTGCCAGCAGTTTACCGGGACAGGGGCTCTACAATGAGCAGTTCTTC. As protein: CASSLPGQGLYNEQFF.

V is TRBV3-1 (or the pseudogene TRBV3-2) and J is TRBJ2-7; D gene ambiguous. The CDR3 is 14 residues long. V dropped 1 base and J dropped 0 bases, with 7 bases sitting between them. Per the germline V gene, CDR1 is LGHDT and CDR2 is YNNKEL (reference sequence). CDR3 DNA sequence: TGTGCCAGCAGCCAAGTTTTCAGCTCCTACGAGCAGTACTTC. Translation gives CASSQVFSSYEQYF.

The rearrangement links TRBV6-1 to TRBJ2-2; 8 bases are shared with TRBD1. V was clipped by 3 bases and J by 6 bases; unmatched bases: 3. Germline CDR1 reads MNHNS; CDR2 reads SASEGT. The CDR3 contains 14 residues. The CDR3 region is CASSDGQGAGELFF. In nucleotides, the CDR3 is TGTGCCAGCAGTGATGGACAGGGCGCCGGGGAGCTGTTTTTT.

With respect to this clone: This CDR3 is also generated by other DNA sequences in the sample. This chain uses TRBV7-3 with TRBJ2-7; 8 positions agree with TRBD2. The CDR3 covers 15 residues. The J segment lost 1 base and the V segment lost 2 bases, leaving 4 bases of the junction unmatched. Germline lookup yields CDR1 SGHTA and CDR2 FQGTGA. The chain's CDR3 is CASSLLSGGSYEQYF. The CDR3 bases are TGTGCCAGCAGCTTACTGAGCGGGGGATCCTACGAGCAGTACTTC.

The J gene is TRBJ1-6, the V gene TRBV6-6; D not resolved. Germline V gene sequence: CDR1 MNHNY, CDR2 SVGAGI (reference sequence). V lost 5 bases, J lost 9 bases, and 14 bases lay in between. The CDR3 runs to 14 residues. The CDR3 spells CASSPSGVGSPLHF. The CDR3 bases are TGTGCCAGCAGTCCTTCTGGGGTAGGTTCACCCCTCCACTTT.

The chain is built from TRBV18 and TRBJ1-4, with 10 bases that match TRBD1. The CDR3 is 16 residues long. From germline, CDR1 is KGHSH and CDR2 LQKENI. The V and J ends lost 3 bases and 2 bases, in that order; junction bases with no gene match: 3. The CDR3 loop is CASSPDRGLTNEKLFF. CDR3 nucleotide sequence: TGTGCCAGCTCACCCGACAGGGGGCTGACTAATGAAAAACTGTTTTTT.

The rearrangement uses TRBV10-1 and TRBJ2-7, with D perhaps matching TRBD1 or TRBD2 (5 bases each). Trimming shortened V by 5 bases and J by 4 bases, and 18 bases separated the two germline ends. Germline CDR1 reads WNHNN; CDR2 reads SYGVQD (reference sequence). The CDR3 runs 15 residues. The CDR3 DNA sequence: TGCGCCAGCAGTCTCGGATCCGGGGCGCGGTACGAGCAGTACTTC. Amino acid sequence: CASSLGSGARYEQYF.

The V call is TRBV11-2, the J call TRBJ2-7; D ambiguous. This CDR3 has 11 amino acids. Trimming removed 1 base from V and 2 bases from J, with 0 bases in between. Germline CDR1 and CDR2: SGHAT and FQNNGV. CDR3 residues: CASSLAYEQYF. CDR3 DNA: TGTGCCAGCAGCTTAGCCTACGAGCAGTACTTC.

V is TRBV9 and J is TRBJ1-1; 7 bases match TRBD1. CDR3 length equals 18 residues. The germline gives CDR1 SGDLS, CDR2 YYNGEE. The J segment lost 0 bases and the V segment lost 6 bases, leaving 17 bases of the junction unmatched. CDR3 sequence: CASTPGGPRQGMNTEAFF. CDR3 bases: TGTGCCAGCACCCCCGGTGGGCCCCGACAGGGAATGAACACTGAAGCTTTCTTT.